The T cell receptor (beta chain) described here comes from a study of beta chain features in type 1 diabetes. Broader study findings: TCRB CDR3s were moderately but significantly shorter in Type 1 diabetes patients in all four CD4+ subsets.

Germline CDR1 reads LGHNT; CDR2 reads FRNRAP. Trimming took off 0 bases at V and 2 bases at J, with 10 bases between the two ends. This CDR3 has 16 amino acids. This clone turned up a few times. Its target is unknown. Since all of the isolated RNA was reverse transcribed, expressed TCRB transcripts were what got sequenced. This table comes from immunoSEQ multiplex PCR, and its TCRdb copy is limited to in-frame clones, with some not included. Of fewer than 45,000 clones in the sample, approximately 61% are singletons; the top ten hold approximately 1.7%. The clonotype was recovered from a young man with type 1 diabetes. Some clones in this sample may be carry-over from other donors' samples. The chain employs TRBV12-5 and TRBJ2-2; D may be TRBD2 (6 bases). Sequenced material: Tregs from blood. CDR3 in amino acids: CASGLVVGLNTGELFF. CDR3 DNA sequence: TGTGCTAGTGGTTTGGTGGTGGGACTCAACACCGGGGAGCTGTTTTTT.